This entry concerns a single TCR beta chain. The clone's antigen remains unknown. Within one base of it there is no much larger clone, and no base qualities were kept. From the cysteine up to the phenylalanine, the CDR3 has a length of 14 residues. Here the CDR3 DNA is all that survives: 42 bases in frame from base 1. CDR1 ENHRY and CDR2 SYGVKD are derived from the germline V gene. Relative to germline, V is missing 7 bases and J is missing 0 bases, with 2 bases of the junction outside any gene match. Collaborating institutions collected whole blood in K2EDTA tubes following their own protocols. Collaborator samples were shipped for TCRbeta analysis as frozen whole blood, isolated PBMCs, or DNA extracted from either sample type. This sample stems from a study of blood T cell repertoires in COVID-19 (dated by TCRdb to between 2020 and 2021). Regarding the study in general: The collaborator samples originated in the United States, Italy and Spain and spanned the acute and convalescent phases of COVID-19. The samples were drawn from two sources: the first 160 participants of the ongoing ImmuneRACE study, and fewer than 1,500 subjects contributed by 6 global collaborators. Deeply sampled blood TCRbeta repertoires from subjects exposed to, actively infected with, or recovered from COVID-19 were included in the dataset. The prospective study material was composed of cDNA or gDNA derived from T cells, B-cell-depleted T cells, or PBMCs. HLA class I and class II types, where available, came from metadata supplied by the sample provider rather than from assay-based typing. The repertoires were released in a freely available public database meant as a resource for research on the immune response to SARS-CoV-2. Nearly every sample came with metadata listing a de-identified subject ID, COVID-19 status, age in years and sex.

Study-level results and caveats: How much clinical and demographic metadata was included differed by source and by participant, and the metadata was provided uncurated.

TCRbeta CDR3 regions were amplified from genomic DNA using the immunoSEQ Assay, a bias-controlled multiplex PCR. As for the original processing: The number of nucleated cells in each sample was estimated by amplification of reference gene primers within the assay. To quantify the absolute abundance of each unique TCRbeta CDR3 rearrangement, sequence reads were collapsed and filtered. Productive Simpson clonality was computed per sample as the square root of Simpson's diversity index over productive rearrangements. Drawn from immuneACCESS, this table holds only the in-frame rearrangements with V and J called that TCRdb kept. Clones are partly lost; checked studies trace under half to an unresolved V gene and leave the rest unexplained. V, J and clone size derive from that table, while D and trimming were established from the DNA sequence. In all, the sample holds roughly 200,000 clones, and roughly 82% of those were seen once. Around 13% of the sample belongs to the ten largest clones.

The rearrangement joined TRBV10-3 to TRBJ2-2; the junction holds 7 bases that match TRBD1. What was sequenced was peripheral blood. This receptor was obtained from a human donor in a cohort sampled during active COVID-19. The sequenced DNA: TGTGCCATCAAGGGACAGACGAACACCGGGGAGCTGTTTTTT. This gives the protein CAIKGQTNTGELFF.